These T cell receptor beta chains were read from a single sample in a study of vaccination effects on CD4 cells after COVID-19. This table comes from immunoSEQ multiplex PCR, and its TCRdb copy is limited to in-frame clones, with some not included. The sample records tens of thousands of clones, about four fifths being singletons. Their cognate antigens are unknown. This specimen consisted of CD4+ T cells from PBMCs cultured with SARS-CoV-2 spike peptides, obtained after COVID-19 vaccination. The receptors were sampled from a human donor who received a COVID-19 vaccine. Some clones in this sample may be carry-over from other donors' samples. Each CDR3 is given with its conserved first and last residue. A D gene is named only where the DNA matches it firmly. Size tells how often a clone was seen (once, few, many) or the class of an expanded clone, and some rows leave it out.

CATSRGYNEQFF,TGTGCCACCAGCAGAGGGTACAATGAGCAGTTCTTC,TRBJ2-1,.,.,TRBV15
CATAGTGRWSTGELFF,TGTGCCACCGCCGGGACAGGGAGGTGGAGCACCGGGGAGCTGTTTTTT,TRBJ2-2,.,TRBD1,TRBV24-1
CASSSGTSGGAEQYF,TGTGCCAGCAGCTCGGGGACTAGCGGGGGGGCCGAGCAGTACTTC,TRBJ2-7,.,TRBD2,TRBV5-4
CASSPLTTETQYF,TGTGCCAGCTCACCGTTGACGACAGAGACCCAGTACTTC,TRBJ2-5,once,.,TRBV18
CASTQGQGRNEQFF,TGTGCCAGCACCCAAGGACAGGGGAGGAATGAGCAGTTCTTC,TRBJ2-1,.,TRBD1,TRBV27
CASSLRPGNNSPLHF,TGTGCCAGCAGCTTAAGACCCGGGAATAATTCACCCCTCCACTTT,TRBJ1-6,once,.,TRBV7-8
CSASIQANYGYTF,TGCAGCGCTTCAATCCAGGCTAACTATGGCTACACCTTC,TRBJ1-2,medium-sized,.,TRBV29-1
CATSDQGFTEAFF,TGTGCCACCAGTGATCAGGGATTCACTGAAGCTTTCTTT,TRBJ1-1,few,.,TRBV24-1
CAISEGGGVGTDTQYF,TGTGCCATCAGTGAAGGTGGAGGGGTGGGCACAGATACGCAGTATTTT,TRBJ2-3,.,.,TRBV10-3
CASSQGLAGGFQETQYF,TGTGCCAGCAGCCAAGGACTAGCGGGGGGATTTCAAGAGACCCAGTACTTC,TRBJ2-5,.,TRBD2,TRBV3-1/TRBV3-2
CASSLRVGELFF,TGTGCCAGCAGCTTACGGGTCGGGGAGCTGTTTTTT,TRBJ2-2,few,.,TRBV7-2
CASSYSFYSSPEAFF,TGTGCCAGCAGTTACTCGTTCTATAGTTCGCCTGAAGCTTTCTTT,TRBJ1-1,.,.,TRBV6-5
CASSNLGQAENIQYF,TGTGCCAGCTCAAACCTGGGACAGGCGGAAAACATTCAGTACTTC,TRBJ2-4,.,TRBD1,TRBV18
CASSLKWGLAKNIQYF,TGTGCCAGCAGTTTAAAGTGGGGACTAGCCAAAAACATTCAGTACTTC,TRBJ2-4,.,.,TRBV27
CASSLTGATGELFF,TGTGCCAGCAGCTTGACAGGGGCGACCGGGGAGCTGTTTTTT,TRBJ2-2,few,TRBD1,TRBV7-2
CASTKTSSTDTQYF,TGTGCCAGCACCAAGACTAGTTCCACAGATACGCAGTATTTT,TRBJ2-3,.,.,TRBV6-5
CASSINRDNEQFF,TGTGCCAGCAGCATAAACAGGGATAATGAGCAGTTCTTC,TRBJ2-1,.,.,TRBV7-2
CASRMGAETGELFF,TGTGCCAGCAGGATGGGGGCTGAAACCGGGGAGCTGTTTTTT,TRBJ2-2,once,.,TRBV6-5
CASSRGPASTDTQYF,TGTGCCAGCAGCAGGGGGCCTGCTAGCACAGATACGCAGTATTTT,TRBJ2-3,.,TRBD1,TRBV25-1
CATSAPGANTEAFF,TGTGCCACCAGTGCCCCAGGAGCGAACACTGAAGCTTTCTTT,TRBJ1-1,.,.,TRBV24-1
CASRTGEDGYTF,TGTGCCAGCAGAACAGGGGAGGACGGCTACACCTTC,TRBJ1-2,.,TRBD1,TRBV6-6
CASSLFAGVNTEAFF,TGTGCCAGCAGTTTATTCGCTGGGGTGAACACTGAAGCTTTCTTT,TRBJ1-1,few,.,TRBV27
CAISGTLKENEQFF,TGTGCCATCAGTGGAACCCTTAAAGAAAATGAGCAGTTCTTC,TRBJ2-1,.,.,TRBV10-3
CASSLSPGYGYTF,TGTGCCAGCAGCTTATCTCCGGGCTATGGCTACACCTTC,TRBJ1-2,once,.,TRBV5-4
CASSLGTGDGGEQFF,TGCGCCAGCAGCCTCGGGACGGGGGATGGGGGTGAGCAGTTCTTC,TRBJ2-1,once,.,TRBV5-1